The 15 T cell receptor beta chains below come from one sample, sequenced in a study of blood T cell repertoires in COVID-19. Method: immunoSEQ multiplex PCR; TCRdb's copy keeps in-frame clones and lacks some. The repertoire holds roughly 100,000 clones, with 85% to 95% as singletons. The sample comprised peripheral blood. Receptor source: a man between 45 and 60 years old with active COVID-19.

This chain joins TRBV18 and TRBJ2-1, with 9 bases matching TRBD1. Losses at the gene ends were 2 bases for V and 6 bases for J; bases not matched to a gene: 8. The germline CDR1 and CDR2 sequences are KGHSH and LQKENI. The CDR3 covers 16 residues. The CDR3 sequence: CASSPSEGQGGNEQFF. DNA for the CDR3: TGTGCCAGCTCACCAAGTGAGGGACAGGGAGGCAATGAGCAGTTCTTC.

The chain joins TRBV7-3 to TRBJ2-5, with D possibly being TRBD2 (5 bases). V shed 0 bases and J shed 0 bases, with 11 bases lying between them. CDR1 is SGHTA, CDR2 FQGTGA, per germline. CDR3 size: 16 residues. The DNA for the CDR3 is TGTGCCAGCAGCTTAACTCCGCCGGGGTACCAAGAGACCCAGTACTTC. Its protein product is CASSLTPPGYQETQYF. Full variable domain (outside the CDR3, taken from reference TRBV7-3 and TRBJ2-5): GAGVSQTPSNKVTEKGKYVELRCDPISGHTALYWYRQSLGQGPEFLIYFQGTGAADDSGLPNDRFFAVRPEGSVSTLKIQRTERGDSAVYLCASSLTPPGYQETQYFGPGTRLLVL.

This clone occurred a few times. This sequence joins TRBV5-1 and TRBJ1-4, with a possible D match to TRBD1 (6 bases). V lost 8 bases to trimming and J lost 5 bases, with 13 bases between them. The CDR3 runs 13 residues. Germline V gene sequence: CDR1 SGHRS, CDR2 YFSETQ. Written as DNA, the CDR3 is TGCGCCAGTAGGCAGGGGCCGAATGAAAAACTGTTTTTT. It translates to CASRQGPNEKLFF.

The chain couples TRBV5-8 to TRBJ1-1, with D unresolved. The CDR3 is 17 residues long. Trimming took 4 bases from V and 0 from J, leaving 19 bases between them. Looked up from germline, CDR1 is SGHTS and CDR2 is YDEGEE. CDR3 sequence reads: CASSGYLEVAMNTEAFF. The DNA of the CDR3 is TGTGCCAGCAGCGGCTACCTTGAGGTTGCGATGAACACTGAAGCTTTCTTT.

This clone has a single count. CDR3 sequence (DNA): TGTGCCAGCAGTGGCGGGGGACTAGCGGGAAGAGGCCAAGGTACGCAGTATTTT. This gives the protein CASSGGGLAGRGQGTQYF. V gene TRBV2 combines with J gene TRBJ2-3; TRBD2 matches 13 bases. The germline V gene encodes CDR1 SNHLY and CDR2 FYNNEI. The CDR3 is made up of 18 amino acids. Trimming took 4 bases from V and 8 from J; bases not matched to a gene: 15.

CDR3: CASRGRGVWNTEAFF. CDR3 in DNA: TGTGCCAGTAGGGGCAGGGGAGTATGGAACACTGAAGCTTTCTTT. The V gene is TRBV19, the J gene TRBJ1-1; possible D gene TRBD1, 6 bases. The CDR3 extends over 15 amino acids. Trimming took 6 bases from V and 1 from J, leaving 15 bases between them. From germline, CDR1 is LNHDA and CDR2 SQIVND (reference sequence). The whole variable domain, remainder taken from reference TRBV19 and TRBJ1-1, is DGGITQSPKYLFRKEGQNVTLSCEQNLNHDAMYWYRQDPGQGLRLIYYSQIVNDFQKGDIAEGYSVSREKKESFPLTVTSAQKNPTAFYLCASRGRGVWNTEAFFGQGTRLTVV.

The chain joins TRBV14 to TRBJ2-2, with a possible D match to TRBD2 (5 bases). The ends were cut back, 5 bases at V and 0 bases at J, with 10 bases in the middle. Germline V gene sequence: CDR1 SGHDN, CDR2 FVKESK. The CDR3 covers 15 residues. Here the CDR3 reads CASSSAGTNTGELFF. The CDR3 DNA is TGTGCCAGCAGCTCGGCCGGGACGAACACCGGGGAGCTGTTTTTT.

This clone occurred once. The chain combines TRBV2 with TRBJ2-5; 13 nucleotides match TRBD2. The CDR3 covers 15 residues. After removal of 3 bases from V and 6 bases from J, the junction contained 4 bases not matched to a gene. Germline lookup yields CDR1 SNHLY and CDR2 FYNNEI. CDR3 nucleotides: TGTGCCAGCAGTGACAGGACTAGCGGGAGACAGACCCAGTACTTC. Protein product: CASSDRTSGRQTQYF.

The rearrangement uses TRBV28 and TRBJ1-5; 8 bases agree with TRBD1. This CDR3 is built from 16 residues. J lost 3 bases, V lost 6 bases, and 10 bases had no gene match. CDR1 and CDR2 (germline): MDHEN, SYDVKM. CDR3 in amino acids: CASRTSGTGVNQPQHF. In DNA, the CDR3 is TGTGCCAGCAGAACGTCCGGGACAGGAGTCAATCAGCCCCAGCATTTT.

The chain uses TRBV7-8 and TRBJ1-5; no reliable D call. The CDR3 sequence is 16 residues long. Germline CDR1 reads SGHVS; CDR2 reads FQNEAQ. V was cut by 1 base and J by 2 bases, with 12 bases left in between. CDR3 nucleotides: TGTGCCAGCAGCTTAGGGGCGGGGAGCGGCAATCAGCCCCAGCATTTT. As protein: CASSLGAGSGNQPQHF.

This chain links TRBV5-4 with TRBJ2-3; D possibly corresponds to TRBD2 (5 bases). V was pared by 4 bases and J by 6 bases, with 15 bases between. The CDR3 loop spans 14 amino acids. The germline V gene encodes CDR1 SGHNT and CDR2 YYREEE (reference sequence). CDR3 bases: TGTGCCAGCAGCCCCCCGGAGGCCCAGGATACGCAGTATTTT. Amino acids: CASSPPEAQDTQYF. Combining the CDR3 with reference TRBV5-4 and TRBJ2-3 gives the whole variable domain ETGVTQSPTHLIKTRGQQVTLRCSSQSGHNTVSWYQQALGQGPQFIFQYYREEENGRGNFPPRFSGLQFPNYSSELNVNALELDDSALYLCASSPPEAQDTQYFGPGTRLTVL.

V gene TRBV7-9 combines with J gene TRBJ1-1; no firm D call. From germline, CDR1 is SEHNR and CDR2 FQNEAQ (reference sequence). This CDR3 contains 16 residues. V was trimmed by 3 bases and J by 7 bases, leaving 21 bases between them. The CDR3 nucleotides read TGTGCCAGCAGCTTGGACTCAGAATATCGTCCCCTTGAAGCTTTCTTT. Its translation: CASSLDSEYRPLEAFF.

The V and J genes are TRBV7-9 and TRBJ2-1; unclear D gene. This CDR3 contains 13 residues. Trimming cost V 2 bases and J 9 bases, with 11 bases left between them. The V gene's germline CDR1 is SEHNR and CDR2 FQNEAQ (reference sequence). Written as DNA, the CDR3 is TGTGCCAGCAGCTTAACTGTTTCGGGTGAGCAGTTCTTC. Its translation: CASSLTVSGEQFF.

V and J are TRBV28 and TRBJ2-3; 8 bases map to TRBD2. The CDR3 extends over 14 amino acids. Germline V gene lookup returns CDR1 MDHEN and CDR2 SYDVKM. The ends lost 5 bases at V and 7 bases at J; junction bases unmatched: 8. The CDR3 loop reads CASSPGLAGNTQYF. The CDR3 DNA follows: TGTGCCAGCAGTCCAGGACTAGCTGGGAATACGCAGTATTTT. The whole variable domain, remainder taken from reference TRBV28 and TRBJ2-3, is DVKVTQSSRYLVKRTGEKVFLECVQDMDHENMFWYRQDPGLGLRLIYFSYDVKMKEKGDIPEGYSVSREKKERFSLILESASTNQTSMYLCASSPGLAGNTQYFGPGTRLTVL.

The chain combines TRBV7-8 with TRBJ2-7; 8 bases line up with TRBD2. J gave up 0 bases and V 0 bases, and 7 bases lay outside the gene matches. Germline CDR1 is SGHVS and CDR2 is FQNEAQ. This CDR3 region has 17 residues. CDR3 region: CASSLARNSGDSYEQYF. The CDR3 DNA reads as TGTGCCAGCAGCTTAGCGCGGAATAGCGGGGACTCCTACGAGCAGTACTTC.